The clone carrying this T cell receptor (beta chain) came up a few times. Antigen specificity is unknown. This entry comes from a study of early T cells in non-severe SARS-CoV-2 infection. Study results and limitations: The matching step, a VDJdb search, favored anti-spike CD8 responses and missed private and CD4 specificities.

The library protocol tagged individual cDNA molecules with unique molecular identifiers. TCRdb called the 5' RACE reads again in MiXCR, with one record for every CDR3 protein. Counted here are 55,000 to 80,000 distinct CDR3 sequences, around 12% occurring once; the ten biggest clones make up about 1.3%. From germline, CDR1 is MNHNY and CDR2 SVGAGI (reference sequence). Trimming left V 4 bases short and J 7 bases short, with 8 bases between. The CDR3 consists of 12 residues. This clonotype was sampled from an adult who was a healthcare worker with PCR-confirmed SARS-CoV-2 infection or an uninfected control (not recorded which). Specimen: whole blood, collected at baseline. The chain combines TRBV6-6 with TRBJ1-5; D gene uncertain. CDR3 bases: TGTGCCAGCAGTTCACGCCCCCAGCCCCAGCATTTT. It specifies CASSSRPQPQHF.